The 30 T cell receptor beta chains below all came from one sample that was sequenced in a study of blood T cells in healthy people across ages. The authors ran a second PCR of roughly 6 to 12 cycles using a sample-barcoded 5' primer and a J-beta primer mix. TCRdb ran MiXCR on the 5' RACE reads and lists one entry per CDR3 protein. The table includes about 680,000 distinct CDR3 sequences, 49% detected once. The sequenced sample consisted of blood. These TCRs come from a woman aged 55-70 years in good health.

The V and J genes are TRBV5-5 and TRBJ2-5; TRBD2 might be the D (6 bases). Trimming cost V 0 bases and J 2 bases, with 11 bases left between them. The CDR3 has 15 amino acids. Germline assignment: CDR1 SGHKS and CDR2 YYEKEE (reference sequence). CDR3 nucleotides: TGTGCCAGCAGCTTGGACCGGGGAGGACAAGAGACCCAGTACTTC. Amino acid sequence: CASSLDRGGQETQYF.

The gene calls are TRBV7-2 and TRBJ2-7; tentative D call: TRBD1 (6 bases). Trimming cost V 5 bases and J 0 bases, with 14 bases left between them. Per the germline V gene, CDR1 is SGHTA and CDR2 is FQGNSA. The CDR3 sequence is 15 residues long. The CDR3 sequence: CASSTTRDNSYEQYF. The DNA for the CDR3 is TGTGCCAGCAGCACTACTCGGGACAACTCCTACGAGCAGTACTTC.

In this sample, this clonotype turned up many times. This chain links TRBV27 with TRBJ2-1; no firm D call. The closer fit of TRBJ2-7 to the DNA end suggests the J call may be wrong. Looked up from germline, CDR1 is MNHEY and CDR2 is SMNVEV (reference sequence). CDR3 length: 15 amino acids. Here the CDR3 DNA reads TGTGCCAGCAGTTTATCGGTCAGCTCCTACAATGAGCAGTACTTC. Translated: CASSLSVSSYNEQYF.

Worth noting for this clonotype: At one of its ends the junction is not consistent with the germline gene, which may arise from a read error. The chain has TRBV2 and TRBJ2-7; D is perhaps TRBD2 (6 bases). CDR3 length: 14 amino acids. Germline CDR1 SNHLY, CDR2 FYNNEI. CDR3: CASREGRGSYEQYF. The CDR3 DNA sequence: TGTGCCAGCAGAGAAGGGCGGGGATCCTACGAGCAGTACTTC.

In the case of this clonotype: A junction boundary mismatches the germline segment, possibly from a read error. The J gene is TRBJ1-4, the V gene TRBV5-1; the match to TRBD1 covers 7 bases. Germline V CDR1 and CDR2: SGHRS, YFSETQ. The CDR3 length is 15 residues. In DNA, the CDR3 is TGCGCCAACAGCTTGGGCGACAGGGAAAATGAAGAACTGTTTTTT. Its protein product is CANSLGDRENEELFF.

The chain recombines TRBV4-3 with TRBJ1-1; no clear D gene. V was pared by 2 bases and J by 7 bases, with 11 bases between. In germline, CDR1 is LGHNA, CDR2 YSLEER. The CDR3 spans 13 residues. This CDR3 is CASSQLREREAFF. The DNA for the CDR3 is TGCGCCAGCAGCCAACTCCGGGAGCGTGAAGCTTTCTTT.

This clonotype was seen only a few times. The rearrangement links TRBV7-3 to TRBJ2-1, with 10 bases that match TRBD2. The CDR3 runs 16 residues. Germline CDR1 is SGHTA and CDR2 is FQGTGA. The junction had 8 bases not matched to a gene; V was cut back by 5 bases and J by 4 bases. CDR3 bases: TGTGCCAGCAGCCCGACGACTAGCGGGTTTTACAATGAGCAGTTCTTC. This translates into CASSPTTSGFYNEQFF.

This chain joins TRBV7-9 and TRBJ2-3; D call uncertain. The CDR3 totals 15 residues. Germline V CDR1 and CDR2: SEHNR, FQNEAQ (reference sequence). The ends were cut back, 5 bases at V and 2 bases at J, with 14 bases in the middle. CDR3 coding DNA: TGTGCCAGCAGCCTGGGTATCGGGTACACAGATACGCAGTATTTT. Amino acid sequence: CASSLGIGYTDTQYF.

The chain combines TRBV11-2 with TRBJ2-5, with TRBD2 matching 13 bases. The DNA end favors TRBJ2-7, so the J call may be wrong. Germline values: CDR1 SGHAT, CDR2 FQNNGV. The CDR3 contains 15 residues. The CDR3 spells CASSPQGTSGNEQYF. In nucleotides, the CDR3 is TGTGCCAGCAGCCCCCAAGGGACTAGCGGGAACGAGCAGTACTTC.

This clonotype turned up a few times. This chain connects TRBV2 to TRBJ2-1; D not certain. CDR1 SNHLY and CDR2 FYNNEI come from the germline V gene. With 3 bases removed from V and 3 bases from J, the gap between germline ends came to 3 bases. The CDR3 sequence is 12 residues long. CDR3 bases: TGTGCCAGCAGTGAGGACTACAATGAGCAGTTCTTC. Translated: CASSEDYNEQFF.

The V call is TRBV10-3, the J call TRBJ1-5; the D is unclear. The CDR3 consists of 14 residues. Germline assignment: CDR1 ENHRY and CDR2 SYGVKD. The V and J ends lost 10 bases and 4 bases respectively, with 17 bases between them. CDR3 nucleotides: TGTGCCACCCTAGACCACCGGACGAATCAGCCCCAGCATTTT. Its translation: CATLDHRTNQPQHF.

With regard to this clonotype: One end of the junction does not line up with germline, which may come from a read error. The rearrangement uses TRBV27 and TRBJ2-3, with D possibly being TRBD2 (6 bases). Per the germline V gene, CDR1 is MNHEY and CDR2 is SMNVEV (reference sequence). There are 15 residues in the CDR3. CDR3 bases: TGTGCCAGCAGTCCTACCTGGGGGGTTCCAGATACGCTGTATTTT. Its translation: CASSPTWGVPDTLYF.

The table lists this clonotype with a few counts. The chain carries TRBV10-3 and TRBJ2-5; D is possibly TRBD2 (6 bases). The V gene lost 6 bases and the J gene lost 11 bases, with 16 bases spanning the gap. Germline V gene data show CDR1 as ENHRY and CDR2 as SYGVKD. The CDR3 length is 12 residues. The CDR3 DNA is TGTGCCATCAGGGGGGACTTGAGGGAGCAGTACTTC. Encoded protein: CAIRGDLREQYF.

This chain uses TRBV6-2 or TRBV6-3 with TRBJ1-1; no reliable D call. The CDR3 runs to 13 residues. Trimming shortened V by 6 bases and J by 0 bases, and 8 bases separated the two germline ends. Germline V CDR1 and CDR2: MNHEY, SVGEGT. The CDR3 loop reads CASRNRVNTEAFF. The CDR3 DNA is TGTGCCAGCAGGAACAGAGTGAACACTGAAGCTTTCTTT.

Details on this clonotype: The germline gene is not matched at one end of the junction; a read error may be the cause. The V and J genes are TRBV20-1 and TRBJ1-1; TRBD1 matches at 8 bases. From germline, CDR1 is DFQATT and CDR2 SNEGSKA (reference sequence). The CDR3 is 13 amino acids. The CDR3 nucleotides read TGCAGTGTTAGAAGGCAGGGGGCGAGTGAAGCTTTCTTT. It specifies CSVRRQGASEAFF.

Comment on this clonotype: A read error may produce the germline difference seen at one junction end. The CDR3 loop reads CASSQDSREIQYF. CDR3 coding DNA: TGCGCCAGCAGCCAAGATAGCAGGGAGATCCAGTACTTC. The chain is built from TRBV4-3 and TRBJ2-5; D may match TRBD1 or TRBD2 (5 bases each). This CDR3 has 13 residues. CDR1 is LGHNA, CDR2 YSLEER, per germline.

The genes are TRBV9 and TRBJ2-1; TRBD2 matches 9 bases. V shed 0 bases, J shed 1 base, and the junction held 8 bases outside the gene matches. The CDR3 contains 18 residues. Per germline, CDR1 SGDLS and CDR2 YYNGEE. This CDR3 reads CASSVAPWTSESYNEQFF. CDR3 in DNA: TGTGCCAGCAGCGTAGCTCCCTGGACTAGCGAATCCTACAATGAGCAGTTCTTC. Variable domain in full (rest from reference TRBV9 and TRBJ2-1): DSGVTQTPKHLITATGQRVTLRCSPRSGDLSVYWYQQSLDQGLQFLIQYYNGEERAKGNILERFSAQQFPDLHSELNLSSLELGDSALYFCASSVAPWTSESYNEQFFGPGTRLTVL.

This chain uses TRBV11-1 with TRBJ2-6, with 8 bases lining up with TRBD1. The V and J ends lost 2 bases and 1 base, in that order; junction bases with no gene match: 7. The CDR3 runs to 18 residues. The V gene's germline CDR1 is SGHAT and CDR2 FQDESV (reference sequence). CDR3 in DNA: TGTGCCAGCAGCTTACGGACAGGGCAGGGGTCTGGGGCCAACGTCCTGACTTTC. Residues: CASSLRTGQGSGANVLTF.

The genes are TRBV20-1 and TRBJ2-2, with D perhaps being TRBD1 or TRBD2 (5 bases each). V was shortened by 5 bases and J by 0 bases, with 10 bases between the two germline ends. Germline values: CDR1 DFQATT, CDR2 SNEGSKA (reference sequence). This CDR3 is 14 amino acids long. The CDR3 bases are TGCAGTGCTCCCGGGACCGCGAACACCGGGGAGCTGTTTTTT. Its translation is CSAPGTANTGELFF.

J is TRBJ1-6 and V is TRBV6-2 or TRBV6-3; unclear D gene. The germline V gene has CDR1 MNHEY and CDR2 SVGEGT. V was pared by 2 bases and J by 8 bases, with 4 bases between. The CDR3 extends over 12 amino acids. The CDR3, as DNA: TGTGCCAGCAGTTACGGATATTCACCCCTCCACTTT. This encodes CASSYGYSPLHF.

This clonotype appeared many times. The DNA for the CDR3 is TGTGCCAGCAGCGTCACAGGGGACACCGGGGAGCTGTTTTTT. Residues: CASSVTGDTGELFF. V gene TRBV9 combines with J gene TRBJ2-2, with 7 positions matching TRBD1. V shed 2 bases, J shed 3 bases, and the junction held 1 base outside the gene matches. CDR1 is SGDLS, CDR2 YYNGEE, per germline. This CDR3 contains 14 residues.

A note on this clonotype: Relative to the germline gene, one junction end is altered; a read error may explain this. The CDR3 sequence is CASSYSDIRYTF. The CDR3 nucleotides are TGCGCCAGCAGTTACTCAGATATACGCTACACCTTC. V is TRBV6-2 or TRBV6-3 and J is TRBJ1-2; D not certain. CDR3 length equals 12 residues. The germline V gene has CDR1 MNHEY and CDR2 SVGEGT.

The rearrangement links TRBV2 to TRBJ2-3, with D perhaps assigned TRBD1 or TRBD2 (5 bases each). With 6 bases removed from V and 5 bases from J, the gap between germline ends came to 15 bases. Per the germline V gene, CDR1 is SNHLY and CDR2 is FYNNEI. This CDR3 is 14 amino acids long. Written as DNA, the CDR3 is TGTGCCAGCAGCCGCCGGGGCCCCGGAGATACGCAGTATTTT. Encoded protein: CASSRRGPGDTQYF.

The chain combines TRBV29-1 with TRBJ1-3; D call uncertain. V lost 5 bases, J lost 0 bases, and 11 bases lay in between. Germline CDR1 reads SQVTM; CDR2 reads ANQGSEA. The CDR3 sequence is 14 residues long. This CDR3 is CSVSFPISGNTIYF. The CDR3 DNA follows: TGCAGCGTTAGTTTTCCGATCTCTGGAAACACCATATATTTT.

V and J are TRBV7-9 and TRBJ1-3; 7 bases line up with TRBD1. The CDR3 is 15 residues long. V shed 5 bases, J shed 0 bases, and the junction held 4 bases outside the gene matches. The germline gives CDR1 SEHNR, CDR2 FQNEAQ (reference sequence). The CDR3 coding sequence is TGTGCCAGCAGCCCGACAGGGCTCTCTGGAAACACCATATATTTT. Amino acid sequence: CASSPTGLSGNTIYF. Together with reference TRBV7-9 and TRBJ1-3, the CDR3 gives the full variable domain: DTGVSQNPRHKITKRGQNVTFRCDPISEHNRLYWYRQTLGQGPEFLTYFQNEAQLEKSRLLSDRFSAERPKGSFSTLEIQRTEQGDSAMYLCASSPTGLSGNTIYFGEGSWLTVV.

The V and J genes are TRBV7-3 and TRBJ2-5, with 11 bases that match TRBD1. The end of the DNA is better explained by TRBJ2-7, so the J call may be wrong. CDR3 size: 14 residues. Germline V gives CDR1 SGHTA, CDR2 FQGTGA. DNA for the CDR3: TGTGCCAGCAGCCAGGGACAGGGGGAAGGCGAGCAGTACTTC. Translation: CASSQGQGEGEQYF.

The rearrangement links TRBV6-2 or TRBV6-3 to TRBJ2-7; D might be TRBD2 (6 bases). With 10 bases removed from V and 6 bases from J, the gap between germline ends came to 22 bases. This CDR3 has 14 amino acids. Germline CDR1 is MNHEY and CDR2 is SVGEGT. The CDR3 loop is CATLDTSGGSEQYF. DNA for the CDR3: TGTGCCACCCTCGACACCTCTGGAGGGTCCGAGCAGTACTTC.

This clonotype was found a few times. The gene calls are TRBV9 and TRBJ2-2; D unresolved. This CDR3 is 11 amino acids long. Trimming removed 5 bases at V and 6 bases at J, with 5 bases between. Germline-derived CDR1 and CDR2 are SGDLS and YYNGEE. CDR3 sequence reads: CASRNAGELFF. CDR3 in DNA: TGTGCCAGCAGAAACGCCGGGGAGCTGTTTTTT.

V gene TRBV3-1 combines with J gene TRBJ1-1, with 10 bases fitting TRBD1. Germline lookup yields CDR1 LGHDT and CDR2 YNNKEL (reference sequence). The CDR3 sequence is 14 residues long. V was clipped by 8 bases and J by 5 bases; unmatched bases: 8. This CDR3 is CASCRGTGVTEAFF. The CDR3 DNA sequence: TGTGCCAGCTGTCGGGGGACAGGGGTTACTGAAGCTTTCTTT.

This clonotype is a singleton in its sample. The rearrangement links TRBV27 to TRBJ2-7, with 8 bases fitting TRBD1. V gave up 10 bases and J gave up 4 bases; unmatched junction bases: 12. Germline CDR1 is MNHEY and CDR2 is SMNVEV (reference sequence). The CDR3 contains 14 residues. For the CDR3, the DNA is TGTGCCACCAGAGACGCCGACAGGGGATACGAGCAGTACTTC. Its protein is CATRDADRGYEQYF.